This TCR beta chain was documented in a study of T cell changes during pregnancy in multiple sclerosis (dated by TCRdb to the late 2010s). A note on the overall study: In women with multiple sclerosis, the researchers looked at how the T cell repertoire shifted as pregnancy progressed.

A note on this clone: Which antigen it targets is not known. No quality values exist for individual bases; no much larger clone is one base distant. Within the sample, other DNA sequences also encode this same CDR3.

Library method: the immunoSEQ multiplex PCR assay. Imported from immuneACCESS, the table was reduced by TCRdb to in-frame sequences with V and J called. These copies leave out some clones; in studies compared against another copy, an unresolved V gene accounts for under half, and the cause of the remainder is not known. This sample comprises over 10,000 clones, approximately 88% of them detected only once. The ten biggest clones cover approximately 7.7% of the sample. Via the germline V gene, CDR1 is MGHDK and CDR2 SYGVNS. Including the terminal cysteine and phenylalanine, the CDR3 comprises 14 residues. The kept DNA is CDR3 alone, 42 bases in frame from the first base. The trim is 4 bases for V and 1 base for J, with a gap of 7 bases between the germline ends.

The V and J segments used are TRBV25-1 and TRBJ2-2; the D gene remains uncertain. The sequence was collected from a female donor in good health, enrolled as a control in a pregnancy study. The sample in question was CD8+ T cells from peripheral blood mononuclear cells, obtained in the second trimester of pregnancy. For the CDR3, the sequence is CASSVTGNTGELFF. The nucleotides are TGTGCCAGCAGTGTGACGGGGAACACCGGGGAGCTGTTTTTT.